One sample yielded the 10 T cell receptor beta chains listed below, sequenced in a study of human T cells and chemical hapten exposure (dated by TCRdb to the early 2020s). The label giving this sample's time point can be read as: patch test 1, 2 weeks after DPC sensitization. The sample's treatment or condition label is to be understood as: therapeutic diphenylcyclopropenone sensitization with weekly scalp DPC. The library was generated by RACE. The instrument was a NextSeq 500. Using fastp at Q25 and MiXCR, TCRdb reprocessed the public reads and kept productive beta chains. Rows matching on CDR3 protein sequence are summarized as one entry with the most common DNA and genes. This sample comprises tens of thousands of distinct CDR3 sequences, 9.8% of them detected only once. The ten largest clones represent roughly 3.3% of the sample. The sample was whole blood, taken in connection with sensitization to the hapten diphenylcyclopropenone (DPC). Receptors originate from a woman aged 40 to 55 with alopecia areata. Some clones in this sample may be carry-over from other donors' samples.

This clonotype was detected ten times or more. V is TRBV28 and J is TRBJ2-1, with 8 bases identical to TRBD1. The CDR3 runs to 18 residues. V shed 3 bases, J shed 4 bases, and the junction held 14 bases outside the gene matches. Looked up from germline, CDR1 is MDHEN and CDR2 is SYDVKM. Here the CDR3 reads CASSLWTGLGTSYNEQFF. The CDR3 DNA is TGTGCCAGCAGTTTGTGGACAGGGTTAGGGACTTCATACAATGAGCAGTTCTTC.

The sample holds a few counts of this clonotype. J is TRBJ1-1 and V is TRBV13; D is unresolved. The CDR3 is 13 residues long. Deletions cut 0 bases from V and 8 bases from J, with 10 bases between. Germline V gene sequence: CDR1 PRHDT, CDR2 FYEKMQ (reference sequence). The CDR3 here is CASSLGSPQEAFF. In DNA form, the CDR3 reads TGTGCCAGCAGCTTAGGATCCCCGCAGGAAGCTTTCTTT.

This clonotype was seen more than once but under ten times. The rearrangement links TRBV11-2 to TRBJ1-1; tentatively, D is TRBD1 (5 bases). Per the germline V gene, CDR1 is SGHAT and CDR2 is FQNNGV. The CDR3 is 15 residues long. V was pared by 0 bases and J by 2 bases, with 10 bases between. The CDR3 spells CASSLDFGGNTEAFF. In nucleotides, the CDR3 is TGTGCCAGCAGCTTAGATTTTGGGGGAAACACTGAAGCTTTCTTT.

This chain connects TRBV7-2 to TRBJ2-3; 7 nucleotides align to TRBD1. With V trimmed by 7 bases and J by 6 bases, 10 bases remained unmatched. The V gene's germline CDR1 is SGHTA and CDR2 FQGNSA. This CDR3 comprises 14 residues. This chain's CDR3 is CASTEEGAWDTQYF. The CDR3 bases are TGTGCCAGCACCGAAGAGGGGGCGTGGGATACGCAGTATTTT.

This clonotype occurred a few times. Written as DNA, the CDR3 is TGCAGCGTTGACGGGAGAATCTACAATGAGCAGTTCTTC. Residues: CSVDGRIYNEQFF. The chain uses TRBV29-1 and TRBJ2-1; D is perhaps TRBD2 (6 bases). Germline V gives CDR1 SQVTM, CDR2 ANQGSEA. V lost 3 bases to trimming and J lost 3 bases, with 9 bases between them. CDR3 length: 13 amino acids.

This clonotype has more than one count but fewer than ten. The V and J genes are TRBV7-2 and TRBJ2-5, with 7 nucleotides matching TRBD2. This CDR3 spans 15 amino acids. Looked up from germline, CDR1 is SGHTA and CDR2 is FQGNSA. V gave up 6 bases and J gave up 4 bases; unmatched junction bases: 11. The CDR3 is CASRSWGGSGETQYF. CDR3 in DNA: TGTGCCAGCAGATCCTGGGGGGGGAGCGGAGAGACCCAGTACTTC.

At least ten counts were recorded for this clonotype. The chain carries TRBV2 and TRBJ1-3; 7 bases line up with TRBD1. CDR1 SNHLY and CDR2 FYNNEI come from the germline V gene. Losses at the gene ends were 3 bases for V and 0 bases for J; bases not matched to a gene: 8. The length of the CDR3 is 17 residues. CDR3 in amino acids: CASSDRDRAISGNTIYF. The CDR3 DNA is TGTGCCAGCAGTGACCGCGACAGGGCTATCTCTGGAAACACCATATATTTT.

At least ten counts were recorded for this clonotype. The rearrangement links TRBV7-6 to TRBJ2-7; TRBD1 matches at 9 bases. This CDR3 has 14 residues. CDR1 is SGHVS and CDR2 is FNYEAQ in the germline V gene. V dropped 2 bases and J dropped 3; count of bases not matched to a gene: 2. This CDR3 is CASSLRQGGYEQYF. Written as DNA, the CDR3 is TGTGCCAGCAGCTTAAGACAGGGGGGCTACGAGCAGTACTTC.

This clonotype was recorded a few times. The V call is TRBV7-8, the J call TRBJ2-7; D is ambiguous. With 2 bases removed from V and 3 bases from J, the gap between germline ends came to 8 bases. Per the germline V gene, CDR1 is SGHVS and CDR2 is FQNEAQ. The CDR3 has 13 residues. In DNA form, the CDR3 reads TGTGCCAGCAGCTTAAGTGAGAGCTACGAGCAGTACTTC. Protein sequence: CASSLSESYEQYF.

The chain carries TRBV3-1 and TRBJ2-5; D remains unclear. V lost 1 base and J lost 6, with 3 bases in between. CDR3 size: 11 residues. CDR1 LGHDT and CDR2 YNNKEL come from the germline V gene (reference sequence). CDR3 protein: CASSQGKTQYF. The CDR3 nucleotides are TGTGCCAGCAGCCAAGGGAAGACCCAGTACTTC.